This passage covers 32 T cell receptor beta chains from one sample sequenced in a study of T-cell reconstitution after alpha-beta-depleted transplantation in children. Construction of the TCRbeta library involved unique molecular identifiers. TCRdb reprocessed the PCR reads with MiXCR, giving one entry per CDR3 protein. The data show some 840,000 distinct CDR3 sequences, with about 15% seen just once and around 5% held by the top ten. Sequenced here: PBMCs, mostly from graft donor cells, sampled 360 days after TCRalphabeta/CD19-depleted stem cell transplant. The receptors stem from a male patient younger than 18 who had a stem cell transplant for acute lymphoblastic leukemia, so the T cells may come from the graft donor.

This clonotype was seen a few times. The chain carries TRBV12-3 or TRBV12-4 and TRBJ2-7; D possibly uses TRBD1 or TRBD2 (5 bases each). V dropped 2 bases and J dropped 2 bases, with 10 bases sitting between them. This CDR3 is built from 14 residues. CDR3 DNA: TGTGCCAGCAGTTTAATCGGGACGCCCTACGAGCAGTACTTC. Protein: CASSLIGTPYEQYF.

There are a few counts of this clonotype. The J gene is TRBJ2-2, the V gene TRBV5-4, with TRBD1 matching over 9 bases. The CDR3 totals 16 residues. Germline V gene lookup returns CDR1 SGHNT and CDR2 YYREEE (reference sequence). Germline trimming cut 4 bases from V and 7 bases from J; bases unmatched to any gene: 11. CDR3 nucleotides: TGTGCCAGCAGCCCCGTGCCGGGACAGGGATTCGGGGAGCTGTTTTTT. Translation: CASSPVPGQGFGELFF.

This clonotype came up a few times. The J gene is TRBJ2-1, the V gene TRBV2; no reliable D call. V was pared by 6 bases and J by 9 bases, with 9 bases between. The germline CDR1 and CDR2 sequences are SNHLY and FYNNEI. This CDR3 comprises 11 residues. As DNA, the CDR3 is TGTGCCAGCAGCTGGGGTACTGAGCAGTTCTTC. Protein: CASSWGTEQFF.

This clonotype was recorded a few times. This chain links TRBV19 with TRBJ2-7; D call uncertain. The CDR3 runs 14 residues. Germline values: CDR1 LNHDA, CDR2 SQIVND (reference sequence). Trimming removed 4 bases from V and 0 bases from J, with 10 bases in between. CDR3 in amino acids: CASSNGRLSYEQYF. In DNA, the CDR3 is TGTGCCAGTAGTAACGGGCGACTCTCCTACGAGCAGTACTTC.

The sample holds a few counts of this clonotype. J is TRBJ2-3 and V is TRBV24-1; perhaps TRBD1 as D (6 bases). CDR1 KGHDR and CDR2 SFDVKD come from the germline V gene. The V end was cut by 5 bases, the J end by 0 bases, with 11 bases between. The CDR3 spans 15 residues. CDR3 sequence (DNA): TGTGCCACCAGTGGGACAGCACTCAGCACAGATACGCAGTATTTT. Residues: CATSGTALSTDTQYF.

This chain joins TRBV10-1 and TRBJ2-1; no clear D. V was clipped by 6 bases and J by 0 bases, with 12 bases between them. Germline CDR1 reads WNHNN; CDR2 reads SYGVQD (reference sequence). The CDR3 totals 15 residues. The CDR3 DNA sequence: TGCGCCAGCAGCGAAGGGATGGTCTCCTACAATGAGCAGTTCTTC. Protein sequence: CASSEGMVSYNEQFF.

This clonotype was counted at least ten times. The chain has TRBV5-5 and TRBJ2-1; the D gene is possibly TRBD2 (7 bases). This CDR3 is built from 16 residues. Germline V lookup: CDR1 SGHKS, CDR2 YYEKEE (reference sequence). The V end lost 5 bases, the J end lost 0 bases, and 15 bases lay between the germline ends. Here the CDR3 DNA reads TGTGCCAGCAGGGGAGGGGGGGCCACCTCCTACAATGAGCAGTTCTTC. Residues: CASRGGGATSYNEQFF.

This clonotype showed up just a few times. The CDR3 coding sequence is TGTGCCAGCAGCCCTCTTAATGACAGGGTCAACGAGCAGTACTTC. Amino acid sequence: CASSPLNDRVNEQYF. V and J are TRBV7-6 and TRBJ2-7; 7 bases fit TRBD1. This CDR3 has 15 amino acids. CDR1 is SGHVS, CDR2 FNYEAQ, per germline. Trimming at V came to 5 bases and at J to 5 bases, leaving 12 bases not matched to a gene.

The chain links TRBV11-2 to TRBJ2-1; possible D gene TRBD2, 6 bases. This CDR3 region has 19 residues. In germline, CDR1 is SGHAT, CDR2 FQNNGV. The germline V and J ends were trimmed by 6 bases and 7 bases, with 31 bases remaining between them. The chain's CDR3 is CASSNGGSGRGIRRNEQFF. The CDR3 DNA reads as TGTGCCAGCAGTAACGGGGGTAGCGGAAGGGGAATACGTAGGAATGAGCAGTTCTTC.

The chain employs TRBV19 and TRBJ1-5; the match to TRBD1 covers 7 bases. Germline CDR1 LNHDA, CDR2 SQIVND (reference sequence). The V and J ends lost 7 bases and 7 bases, in that order; junction bases with no gene match: 10. There are 14 residues in the CDR3. The CDR3 sequence is CASIATGSLQPQHF. For the CDR3, the DNA is TGTGCCAGTATTGCGACAGGGAGTCTCCAGCCCCAGCATTTT.

In its sample, this clonotype was seen a few times. The CDR3 DNA is TGCGCCAGCAGCTTCAGGGTCGTGGAGACCCAGTACTTC. Protein product: CASSFRVVETQYF. This rearrangement joins TRBV5-1 to TRBJ2-5, with D tentatively TRBD1 (5 bases). V lost 2 bases and J 5 bases, leaving 10 bases between the germline ends. CDR3 length: 13 amino acids. Germline V gene sequence: CDR1 SGHRS, CDR2 YFSETQ.

The chain recombines TRBV5-1 with TRBJ2-4; D is undetermined. The V end lost 1 base, the J end lost 6 bases, and 8 bases lay between the germline ends. In germline, CDR1 is SGHRS, CDR2 YFSETQ. The CDR3 is 13 amino acids. The CDR3 reads CASSLYSRNIQYF. The CDR3 coding sequence is TGCGCCAGCAGCTTGTATTCCAGAAACATTCAGTACTTC.

The V call is TRBV5-1, the J call TRBJ2-7; 7 bases agree with TRBD1. CDR1 SGHRS and CDR2 YFSETQ come from the germline V gene. V dropped 2 bases and J dropped 5; count of bases not matched to a gene: 10. The CDR3 length is 15 residues. The CDR3 DNA reads TGCGCCAGCAGCTTAATAAGGGGGCCGTCGGACGAGCAGTACTTC. Translated: CASSLIRGPSDEQYF. Full variable domain (outside the CDR3, taken from reference TRBV5-1 and TRBJ2-7): KAGVTQTPRYLIKTRGQQVTLSCSPISGHRSVSWYQQTPGQGLQFLFEYFSETQRNKGNFPGRFSGRQFSNSRSEMNVSTLELGDSALYLCASSLIRGPSDEQYFGPGTRLTVT.

This clonotype has more than one count but fewer than ten. This chain connects TRBV7-2 to TRBJ1-1; TRBD1 might be the D (6 bases). CDR1 is SGHTA and CDR2 is FQGNSA in the germline V gene. The germline V and J ends were trimmed by 6 bases and 11 bases, with 19 bases remaining between them. This CDR3 comprises 13 residues. The CDR3 sequence is CASRKNWGTQAFF. The CDR3 nucleotides are TGTGCCAGCAGGAAGAACTGGGGGACACAGGCTTTCTTT. Variable domain in full (rest from reference TRBV7-2 and TRBJ1-1): GAGVSQSPSNKVTEKGKDVELRCDPISGHTALYWYRQSLGQGLEFLIYFQGNSAPDKSGLPSDRFSAERTGGSVSTLTIQRTQQEDSAVYLCASRKNWGTQAFFGQGTRLTVV.

This clonotype was counted at least ten times. V gene TRBV15 combines with J gene TRBJ2-1; D is perhaps TRBD1 or TRBD2 (6 bases each). The CDR3 is 14 residues long. Germline CDR1 LNHNV, CDR2 YYDKDF (reference sequence). V was clipped by 1 base and J by 7 bases, with 11 bases between them. The chain's CDR3 is CATSRVRGPNEQFF. The CDR3 DNA is TGTGCCACCAGCAGAGTTCGGGGGCCGAATGAGCAGTTCTTC.

This clonotype was seen more than once but under ten times. The chain carries TRBV7-3 and TRBJ2-3; TRBD1 agrees at 9 bases. Unmatched junction bases numbered 5, after V lost 4 bases and J lost 3 bases. Germline CDR1 and CDR2: SGHTA and FQGTGA. The CDR3 loop spans 15 amino acids. CDR3 loop: CASSWGDRATDTQYF. Written as DNA, the CDR3 is TGTGCCAGCAGCTGGGGGGACAGGGCAACAGATACGCAGTATTTT.

This clonotype has a count of ten or more. The chain is built from TRBV6-5 and TRBJ1-1, with 10 bases identical to TRBD1. This CDR3 is 15 amino acids long. Trimming cost V 5 bases and J 3 bases; bases outside gene matches: 6. Germline CDR1 and CDR2: MNHEY and SVGAGI. CDR3 loop: CASSRQGASDTEAFF. The CDR3 DNA follows: TGTGCCAGCAGTAGACAGGGGGCGTCGGACACTGAAGCTTTCTTT.

The V and J genes are TRBV5-6 and TRBJ2-7; a possible D gene is TRBD1 (6 bases). The CDR3 contains 17 residues. Per germline, CDR1 SGHDT and CDR2 YYEEEE. With 4 bases removed from V and 2 bases from J, the gap between germline ends came to 22 bases. In nucleotides, the CDR3 is TGTGCCAGCAGCGATGGGGGCCCTCAAACCCTTGCCTACGAGCAGTACTTC. It specifies CASSDGGPQTLAYEQYF.

This rearrangement joins TRBV5-5 to TRBJ2-5; D not certain. Germline CDR1 reads SGHKS; CDR2 reads YYEKEE (reference sequence). V was trimmed by 0 bases and J by 4 bases, leaving 10 bases between them. The CDR3 contains 14 residues. In nucleotides, the CDR3 is TGTGCCAGCAGCTTGGGTCCGATCGTAGAGACCCAGTACTTC. As protein: CASSLGPIVETQYF.

This clonotype was counted between two and nine times. V is TRBV7-3 and J is TRBJ2-5, with 9 bases identical to TRBD2. CDR1 SGHTA and CDR2 FQGTGA come from the germline V gene. J was trimmed by 5 bases and V by 5 bases; bases with no gene match: 9. This CDR3 contains 15 residues. The CDR3 DNA is TGTGCCAGCAGCCGAGGGCTAGCGGGAAGTGAGACCCAGTACTTC. Encoded protein: CASSRGLAGSETQYF.

The chain carries TRBV5-1 and TRBJ2-1; TRBD2 aligns across 8 bases. There are 15 residues in the CDR3. Losses at the gene ends were 4 bases for V and 4 bases for J; bases not matched to a gene: 7. CDR1 and CDR2 from the germline V gene are SGHRS and YFSETQ. CDR3 protein: CASSAVVAGYNEQFF. CDR3 in DNA: TGCGCCAGCAGCGCCGTTGTAGCGGGGTACAATGAGCAGTTCTTC.

This clonotype was counted only a few times. The V and J genes are TRBV9 and TRBJ2-1, with TRBD2 matching over 9 bases. V lost 3 bases and J lost 5; bases outside the gene matches: 9. Germline values: CDR1 SGDLS, CDR2 YYNGEE. This CDR3 region has 16 residues. As DNA, the CDR3 is TGTGCCAGCAGCGCTCAGACTAGCGGAGGTAACAATGAGCAGTTCTTC. Translation: CASSAQTSGGNNEQFF.

The rearrangement uses TRBV4-1 and TRBJ2-1, with 14 positions matching TRBD2. The ends lost 0 bases at V and 8 bases at J; junction bases unmatched: 9. CDR1 is MGHRA, CDR2 YSYEKL, per germline. The CDR3 is made up of 18 amino acids. The CDR3, as DNA: TGCGCCAGCAGCCAAGAAGCGACTAGCGGGAGGGCTAGGGATGAGCAGTTCTTC. Translated, it gives CASSQEATSGRARDEQFF.

In its sample, this clonotype was seen a few times. The chain recombines TRBV5-6 with TRBJ2-7; D is uncertain. Trimming shortened V by 1 base and J by 5 bases, and 10 bases separated the two germline ends. The CDR3 is made up of 13 amino acids. Germline assignment: CDR1 SGHDT and CDR2 YYEEEE. In DNA form, the CDR3 reads TGTGCCAGCAGCTTGACCATAGACCACGAGCAGTACTTC. Amino acids: CASSLTIDHEQYF.

The chain has TRBV5-1 and TRBJ2-1, with D perhaps assigned TRBD1 or TRBD2 (5 bases each). CDR1 is SGHRS, CDR2 YFSETQ, per germline. This CDR3 contains 13 residues. The ends were cut back, 4 bases at V and 9 bases at J, with 14 bases in the middle. The CDR3 reads CASSMGRGGEQFF. Here the CDR3 DNA reads TGCGCCAGCAGCATGGGACGAGGCGGTGAGCAGTTCTTC.

This rearrangement joins TRBV5-1 to TRBJ2-7; 9 nucleotides align to TRBD1. V shed 4 bases, J shed 6 bases, and the junction held 2 bases outside the gene matches. The CDR3 is 12 amino acids. Germline V gives CDR1 SGHRS, CDR2 YFSETQ. The CDR3: CASSMDRGEQYF. The CDR3 coding sequence is TGCGCCAGCAGCATGGACAGGGGCGAGCAGTACTTC. Drawing the rest from reference TRBV5-1 and TRBJ2-7, the complete variable domain is KAGVTQTPRYLIKTRGQQVTLSCSPISGHRSVSWYQQTPGQGLQFLFEYFSETQRNKGNFPGRFSGRQFSNSRSEMNVSTLELGDSALYLCASSMDRGEQYFGPGTRLTVT.

This sequence joins TRBV9 and TRBJ1-2; perhaps TRBD1 as D (6 bases). Trimming took 6 bases from V and 2 from J, leaving 20 bases between them. The germline V gene has CDR1 SGDLS and CDR2 YYNGEE. The CDR3 spans 16 residues. The CDR3 DNA reads as TGTGCCAGCACCCCGAGGGGGGACCCGGTCAACTATGGCTACACCTTC. Its protein product is CASTPRGDPVNYGYTF.

This chain links TRBV7-2 with TRBJ2-5; 12 bases are a match to TRBD2. Germline CDR1 and CDR2: SGHTA and FQGNSA. The CDR3 spans 16 residues. The V gene end was trimmed by 4 bases and the J gene end by 6 bases; junction bases not matched to a gene: 9. The CDR3 sequence: CASSSGTSGFGKTQYF. As DNA, the CDR3 is TGTGCCAGCAGCTCGGGGACTAGCGGGTTCGGGAAGACCCAGTACTTC. Supplemented by reference TRBV7-2 and TRBJ2-5, the full variable domain reads GAGVSQSPSNKVTEKGKDVELRCDPISGHTALYWYRQSLGQGLEFLIYFQGNSAPDKSGLPSDRFSAERTGGSVSTLTIQRTQQEDSAVYLCASSSGTSGFGKTQYFGPGTRLLVL.

This clonotype was detected many times. This chain uses TRBV29-1 with TRBJ1-1, with D possibly being TRBD1 (6 bases). The CDR3 runs 14 residues. The V gene's germline CDR1 is SQVTM and CDR2 ANQGSEA. V lost 4 bases and J lost 4, with 16 bases in between. For the CDR3, the DNA is TGCAGCGTTGTCCCCCAAGGGGGAGGCACTGAAGCTTTCTTT. This codes for CSVVPQGGGTEAFF.

This clonotype has a handful of counts. V is TRBV28 and J is TRBJ1-1; D gene uncertain. V was shortened by 3 bases and J by 4 bases, with 12 bases between the two germline ends. Germline V gene data show CDR1 as MDHEN and CDR2 as SYDVKM. The CDR3 is 14 residues long. CDR3 sequence: CASSFWKPGTEAFF. The CDR3 nucleotides read TGTGCCAGCAGTTTTTGGAAGCCCGGCACTGAAGCTTTCTTT.

Here the CDR3 reads CASRSTGGGEQYF. In nucleotides, the CDR3 is TGTGCCAGCAGATCTACAGGAGGAGGCGAGCAGTACTTC. This sequence joins TRBV12-3 or TRBV12-4 and TRBJ2-7; D possibly matches TRBD1 or TRBD2 (5 bases each). Between the trimmed V and J ends, which lost 6 bases and 6 bases, there was a span of 15 bases. This CDR3 has 13 residues.

J is TRBJ2-3 and V is TRBV6-5, with 7 bases aligning to TRBD1. Germline lookup yields CDR1 MNHEY and CDR2 SVGAGI. Losses at the gene ends were 0 bases for V and 2 bases for J; bases not matched to a gene: 2. This CDR3 is 15 amino acids long. The CDR3 sequence is CASSYSGTDTDTQYF. CDR3 DNA: TGTGCCAGCAGTTACTCAGGGACAGACACAGATACGCAGTATTTT.